The subject of this entry is one T cell receptor (beta chain). The target antigen is unknown. The data are from a study of T cell responses to AZD1222 COVID-19 vaccine. General observations from the study: Repertoire samples came only from after the peak T cell response.

Only in-frame clones appear in the TCRdb table, and some are missing; sequencing was by immunoSEQ multiplex PCR. The table lists approximately 110,000 clones, 89% of them singletons. Germline-derived CDR1 and CDR2 are SGHTA and FQGNSA. There are 16 residues in the CDR3. V was clipped by 1 base and J by 3 bases; unmatched bases: 5. The sample here was peripheral blood, taken on day 0 of AZD1222 vaccination. This chain uses TRBV7-2 with TRBJ2-3, with 9 bases fitting TRBD1. The sequence was obtained from an adult in good health. The CDR3 nucleotides are TGTGCCAGCAGCTTAGTGGGGGGACAGGGTACAGATACGCAGTATTTT. Translation gives CASSLVGGQGTDTQYF. Full variable domain (remainder filled in from reference TRBV7-2 and TRBJ2-3): GAGVSQSPSNKVTEKGKDVELRCDPISGHTALYWYRQSLGQGLEFLIYFQGNSAPDKSGLPSDRFSAERTGGSVSTLTIQRTQQEDSAVYLCASSLVGGQGTDTQYFGPGTRLTVL.